The source of this TCR beta chain is a study of blood T cell repertoires in COVID-19. This CDR3 is built from 15 residues. The germline CDR1 and CDR2 sequences are KGHSH and LQKENI. Trimming shortened V by 4 bases and J by 8 bases, and 18 bases separated the two germline ends. Assay: immunoSEQ multiplex PCR; the TCRdb copy retains only in-frame clones and omits some. Of a few hundred thousand clones listed, approximately 85% are singletons. This chain uses TRBV18 with TRBJ1-5; TRBD1 is a possible D gene (6 bases). The sample consisted of peripheral blood. The clonotype originates from a man at least 80 years old with acute or convalescent COVID-19. The CDR3 loop reads CASSLRVGPGEPQHF. The CDR3 nucleotides read TGTGCCAGCTCACTCCGAGTAGGGCCAGGGGAGCCCCAGCATTTT. The complete variable domain, with remaining parts taken from reference TRBV18 and TRBJ1-5, reads NAGVMQNPRHLVRRRGQEARLRCSPMKGHSHVYWYRQLPEEGLKFMVYLQKENIIDESGMPKERFSAEFPKEGPSILRIQQVVRGDSAAYFCASSLRVGPGEPQHFGDGTRLSIL.